Each of the 31 T cell receptor beta chains below was sequenced from the same sample in a study of response to subunit inactivated influenza vaccine. TCRdb fed the RT-PCR reads into MiXCR, producing one record per CDR3 protein. The table records 710,000 or so distinct CDR3 sequences, 15% to 19% of them present only once. The material was PBMCs from blood, obtained roughly 13 days after vaccination. Source of these receptors: a man between 50 and 59 years old who received an inactivated influenza vaccine.

This clonotype appeared a few times. The chain employs TRBV14 and TRBJ2-1, with 9 bases lining up with TRBD1. After removal of 3 bases from V and 2 bases from J, the junction contained 5 bases not matched to a gene. The CDR3 is 16 amino acids. Per the germline V gene, CDR1 is SGHDN and CDR2 is FVKESK. CDR3: CASSHAGTGPYNEQFF. The CDR3 nucleotides read TGTGCCAGCAGCCACGCCGGGACAGGGCCCTACAATGAGCAGTTCTTC.

Ten or more counts support this clonotype. The genes are TRBV29-1 and TRBJ1-4; D not certain. Trimming left V 4 bases short and J 12 bases short, with 15 bases between. The CDR3 has 12 amino acids. Per germline, CDR1 SQVTM and CDR2 ANQGSEA. The CDR3 sequence: CSVGQTHGELFF. Written as DNA, the CDR3 is TGCAGCGTTGGGCAGACCCATGGGGAACTGTTTTTT.

This clonotype was recorded a few times. CDR3 nucleotide sequence: TGCAGTGCTAGGATGCTAGCGGGCAACACCGGGGAGCTGTTTTTT. Its translation: CSARMLAGNTGELFF. This chain joins TRBV20-1 and TRBJ2-2, with 8 bases lining up with TRBD2. This CDR3 is 15 amino acids long. Trimming took 3 bases from V and 2 from J; bases not matched to a gene: 5. Germline loops: CDR1 DFQATT, CDR2 SNEGSKA (reference sequence).

This clonotype has just a few counts. The gene calls are TRBV5-1 and TRBJ2-5, with TRBD1 identical over 11 bases. In germline, CDR1 is SGHRS, CDR2 YFSETQ. This CDR3 contains 14 residues. With 4 bases clipped from V and 4 bases from J, the junction kept 3 bases outside the gene matches. The CDR3: CASSRTGGAETQYF. In DNA form, the CDR3 reads TGCGCCAGCAGCCGGACAGGGGGCGCAGAGACCCAGTACTTC.

This clonotype was detected a few times. This chain connects TRBV11-2 to TRBJ2-1, with D possibly TRBD1 on 5 matching bases. Trimming shortened V by 2 bases and J by 5 bases, and 25 bases separated the two germline ends. This CDR3 is built from 19 residues. CDR1 and CDR2 (germline): SGHAT, FQNNGV. The CDR3 here is CASSLTGLGLRVLNNEQFF. In nucleotides, the CDR3 is TGTGCCAGCAGCTTAACAGGTCTGGGGCTACGTGTACTTAACAATGAGCAGTTCTTC.

This clonotype appeared a few times. The chain links TRBV7-8 to TRBJ2-5; perhaps TRBD1 as D (6 bases). V was pared by 5 bases and J by 5 bases, with 12 bases between. CDR1 is SGHVS, CDR2 FQNEAQ, per germline. The CDR3 loop spans 13 amino acids. The DNA for the CDR3 is TGTGCCAGCAGCGCACAGGGTTGGGAGACCCAGTACTTC. Encoded protein: CASSAQGWETQYF.

This clonotype was detected a few times. V gene TRBV5-1 combines with J gene TRBJ1-4; the D gene is possibly TRBD1 (5 bases). The germline CDR1 and CDR2 sequences are SGHRS and YFSETQ. Trimming took 0 bases from V and 5 from J, leaving 14 bases between them. The CDR3 contains 16 residues. The CDR3 loop reads CASSLAGTVRNEKLFF. DNA of the CDR3: TGCGCCAGCAGCTTGGCGGGGACCGTTAGGAATGAAAAACTGTTTTTT.

This clonotype was recorded a few times. V and J are TRBV6-2 or TRBV6-3 and TRBJ1-5; D is uncertain. This CDR3 contains 15 residues. Germline V gene sequence: CDR1 MNHEY, CDR2 SVGEGT. The V end lost 6 bases, the J end lost 0 bases, and 12 bases lay between the germline ends. CDR3 nucleotide sequence: TGTGCCAGCAGCCCAACTAGGGATAGCAATCAGCCCCAGCATTTT. Residues: CASSPTRDSNQPQHF.

This clonotype was counted between two and nine times. The chain uses TRBV29-1 and TRBJ2-7, with 7 nucleotides matching TRBD1. The ends lost 7 bases at V and 6 bases at J; junction bases unmatched: 6. In germline, CDR1 is SQVTM, CDR2 ANQGSEA. The CDR3 runs 11 residues. CDR3 residues: CSARQGSEQYF. The CDR3, as DNA: TGCAGCGCTAGACAGGGATCCGAGCAGTACTTC.

With regard to this clonotype: One junction end does not reproduce the germline sequence, and a read error may be involved. The V gene is TRBV20-1, the J gene TRBJ1-2, with 7 nucleotides matching TRBD1. The CDR3 extends over 12 amino acids. Germline CDR1 is DFQATT and CDR2 is SNEGSKA (reference sequence). The CDR3 nucleotides read TGCAGTACTAGGGGGCGTGAGAATGGCTACACCTTC. Its translation: CSTRGRENGYTF.

Concerning this clonotype itself: The junction and the germline gene differ at one end; a read error may be behind it. This chain joins TRBV24-1 and TRBJ2-7, with 7 bases aligning to TRBD1. Germline CDR1 and CDR2: KGHDR and SFDVKD. This CDR3 has 14 amino acids. In nucleotides, the CDR3 is TGTGCCACCAGTGATACCGGGACAGTCTACGGGCAGTACTTC. Protein sequence: CATSDTGTVYGQYF.

This clonotype was counted only a few times. V is TRBV11-1 and J is TRBJ2-1; 10 nucleotides agree with TRBD2. There are 17 residues in the CDR3. The germline V gene encodes CDR1 SGHAT and CDR2 FQDESV (reference sequence). V lost 5 bases, J lost 6 bases, and 13 bases stayed unmatched. Here the CDR3 reads CASSPHLAGVRFNEQFF. CDR3 sequence (DNA): TGTGCCAGCAGCCCCCACCTAGCGGGAGTTCGATTCAATGAGCAGTTCTTC.

Only a few counts were recorded for this clonotype. V is TRBV7-2 and J is TRBJ2-2; 7 bases are a match to TRBD1. The trim removed 5 bases at V and 8 bases at J, leaving 8 bases unmatched. The CDR3 sequence is 14 residues long. Germline CDR1 reads SGHTA; CDR2 reads FQGNSA. The CDR3 DNA reads TGTGCCAGCAGCCGACGACAGGGAACTGGGGAGCTGTTTTTT. Amino acids: CASSRRQGTGELFF. The whole variable domain, remainder taken from reference TRBV7-2 and TRBJ2-2, is GAGVSQSPSNKVTEKGKDVELRCDPISGHTALYWYRQSLGQGLEFLIYFQGNSAPDKSGLPSDRFSAERTGGSVSTLTIQRTQQEDSAVYLCASSRRQGTGELFFGEGSRLTVL.

This clonotype was seen more than once but under ten times. V usage is TRBV7-6 and J usage is TRBJ2-1; 8 bases fit TRBD2. Germline V gives CDR1 SGHVS, CDR2 FNYEAQ. Trimming removed 4 bases from V and 1 base from J; junction bases left unmatched: 9. The CDR3 runs 17 residues. The CDR3 loop is CASSSSKREKSYNEQFF. CDR3 bases: TGTGCCAGCAGCTCATCAAAGCGGGAGAAGTCCTACAATGAGCAGTTCTTC.

The gene calls are TRBV7-9 and TRBJ2-7; 13 nucleotides line up with TRBD2. V lost 5 bases, J lost 5 bases, and 6 bases stayed unmatched. The CDR3 consists of 15 residues. Germline CDR1 and CDR2: SEHNR and FQNEAQ (reference sequence). This chain's CDR3 is CASSPTSGRIHEQYF. The DNA for the CDR3 is TGTGCCAGCAGCCCGACTAGCGGGAGGATCCACGAGCAGTACTTC. Filled out from reference TRBV7-9 and TRBJ2-7, the complete variable domain reads DTGVSQNPRHKITKRGQNVTFRCDPISEHNRLYWYRQTLGQGPEFLTYFQNEAQLEKSRLLSDRFSAERPKGSFSTLEIQRTEQGDSAMYLCASSPTSGRIHEQYFGPGTRLTVT.

This clonotype was counted ten times or more. The chain couples TRBV5-5 to TRBJ1-5; TRBD1 is a possible D gene (5 bases). This CDR3 region has 15 residues. Looked up from germline, CDR1 is SGHKS and CDR2 is YYEKEE (reference sequence). V was trimmed by 0 bases and J by 7 bases, leaving 14 bases between them. CDR3 in DNA: TGTGCCAGCAGCTTGGTTGGGGAACGGGGCCAGCCCCAGCATTTT. Protein product: CASSLVGERGQPQHF.

CDR3 bases: TGTGCCAGCAACCCGCCCGGACAGCATCTATACGAGCAGTACTTC. This codes for CASNPPGQHLYEQYF. The chain employs TRBV5-2 and TRBJ2-7; the table calls TRBD1, which could not be checked here. TRBV5-2 is described as a pseudogene. This CDR3 is 15 amino acids long.

At least ten counts were recorded for this clonotype. The J gene is TRBJ1-3, the V gene TRBV10-3; D unresolved. The CDR3 loop spans 15 amino acids. Germline CDR1 reads ENHRY; CDR2 reads SYGVKD. Trimming removed 2 bases from V and 0 bases from J, with 8 bases in between. CDR3 residues: CAISEMGLSGNTIYF. The CDR3 DNA is TGTGCCATCAGTGAGATGGGTCTCTCTGGAAACACCATATATTTT.

This rearrangement joins TRBV5-6 to TRBJ2-7; possibly TRBD1 for D (6 bases). CDR3 length: 14 residues. Germline values: CDR1 SGHDT, CDR2 YYEEEE. V was pared by 0 bases and J by 3 bases, with 10 bases between. Written as DNA, the CDR3 is TGTGCCAGCAGCTTGGGGGACATATTCTACGAGCAGTACTTC. It encodes CASSLGDIFYEQYF.

This clonotype was observed a few times. The chain couples TRBV7-2 to TRBJ2-1; D is perhaps TRBD2 (5 bases). This CDR3 has 16 residues. V lost 1 base and J lost 1, with 11 bases in between. Per germline, CDR1 SGHTA and CDR2 FQGNSA. For the CDR3, the DNA is TGTGCCAGCAGCTTAGGGGCGGGCCTATCCTACAATGAGCAGTTCTTC. Its translation is CASSLGAGLSYNEQFF.

A few counts support this clonotype. The CDR3 here is CSASYPGTYNEQFF. The CDR3 DNA reads as TGCAGTGCTAGCTACCCCGGCACCTACAATGAGCAGTTCTTC. This chain links TRBV20-1 with TRBJ2-1; D remains unclear. V was clipped by 3 bases and J by 2 bases, with 11 bases between them. This CDR3 region has 14 residues. CDR1 is DFQATT and CDR2 is SNEGSKA in the germline V gene (reference sequence).

A few counts support this clonotype. J is TRBJ2-7 and V is TRBV11-2; D gene ambiguous. This CDR3 spans 17 amino acids. Between the trimmed V and J ends, which lost 3 bases and 0 bases, there was a span of 18 bases. Germline values: CDR1 SGHAT, CDR2 FQNNGV. CDR3 nucleotides: TGTGCCAGCAGCTTCGTTCAAACGAGGCGTATCTCCTACGAGCAGTACTTC. Protein product: CASSFVQTRRISYEQYF.

This chain uses TRBV6-1 with TRBJ2-2, with 8 bases matching TRBD2. Germline values: CDR1 MNHNS, CDR2 SASEGT. Trimming removed 9 bases from V and 1 base from J; junction bases left unmatched: 7. The CDR3 is 15 residues long. The CDR3 DNA reads as TGTGCCAGTGAAAGTAGCGGGATGAACACCGGGGAGCTGTTTTTT. This codes for CASESSGMNTGELFF.

The chain links TRBV7-2 to TRBJ1-4; D is perhaps TRBD1 (6 bases). The CDR3 totals 15 residues. V gave up 2 bases and J gave up 8 bases, with 15 bases separating them. Germline V gene lookup returns CDR1 SGHTA and CDR2 FQGNSA. Here the CDR3 DNA reads TGTGCCAGCAGCTTAATCAGGGGCGCTCGGGAAAAACTGTTTTTT. It translates to CASSLIRGAREKLFF. The whole variable domain, remainder taken from reference TRBV7-2 and TRBJ1-4, is GAGVSQSPSNKVTEKGKDVELRCDPISGHTALYWYRQSLGQGLEFLIYFQGNSAPDKSGLPSDRFSAERTGGSVSTLTIQRTQQEDSAVYLCASSLIRGAREKLFFGSGTQLSVL.

This chain uses TRBV12-3 or TRBV12-4 with TRBJ2-7, with D possibly being TRBD1 (5 bases). V lost 2 bases and J lost 2, with 10 bases in between. The CDR3 is 14 residues long. The CDR3 here is CASSLFRVPYEQYF. The CDR3 DNA follows: TGTGCCAGCAGTTTATTCAGGGTACCCTACGAGCAGTACTTC.

The chain joins TRBV20-1 to TRBJ2-6, with a possible D match to TRBD1 (6 bases). V lost 2 bases and J 0 bases, leaving 17 bases between the germline ends. Germline CDR1 DFQATT, CDR2 SNEGSKA (reference sequence). The CDR3 loop spans 18 amino acids. The CDR3 nucleotides are TGCAGTGCTAGAATAAGCTCGGGACACCCCTCTGGGGCCAACGTCCTGACTTTC. Its protein product is CSARISSGHPSGANVLTF.

This clonotype was seen more than once but under ten times. The V and J genes are TRBV6-1 and TRBJ2-1; D call uncertain. V was cut by 6 bases and J by 1 base, with 13 bases left in between. Germline V lookup: CDR1 MNHNS, CDR2 SASEGT. The CDR3 covers 15 residues. This chain's CDR3 is CASRTKESSYNEQFF. CDR3 bases: TGTGCCAGCAGAACCAAAGAATCGTCCTACAATGAGCAGTTCTTC.

This clonotype was recorded at least ten times. The J gene is TRBJ1-1, the V gene TRBV4-2; TRBD1 matches 7 bases. V shed 4 bases, J shed 5 bases, and the junction held 16 bases outside the gene matches. Germline-derived CDR1 and CDR2 are LGHNA and YNFKEQ. The CDR3 sequence is 17 residues long. In nucleotides, the CDR3 is TGTGCCAGCAGCCCGGCCCGACAGGGCATAGGGGTAACTGAAGCTTTCTTT. Protein sequence: CASSPARQGIGVTEAFF.

In its sample, this clonotype was seen a few times. The chain employs TRBV4-3 and TRBJ2-7, with 8 bases aligning to TRBD1. J was trimmed by 3 bases and V by 0 bases; bases with no gene match: 7. This CDR3 is built from 16 residues. Germline V gene sequence: CDR1 LGHNA, CDR2 YSLEER. The CDR3 nucleotides read TGCGCCAGCAGCCAAGAATACCAGGGGGCTTACTACGAGCAGTACTTC. This translates into CASSQEYQGAYYEQYF.

V gene TRBV6-1 combines with J gene TRBJ1-2; 9 bases fit TRBD1. Germline V lookup: CDR1 MNHNS, CDR2 SASEGT. CDR3 length equals 16 residues. Unmatched junction bases numbered 11, after V lost 6 bases and J lost 3 bases. The CDR3 loop is CASSPPPGQGDYGYTF. The CDR3 DNA is TGTGCCAGCAGCCCCCCGCCGGGACAGGGTGACTATGGCTACACCTTC.

This clonotype has only a few counts. The rearrangement uses TRBV9 and TRBJ1-2; D may be TRBD1 (5 bases). The CDR3 contains 13 residues. The germline V and J ends were trimmed by 3 bases and 10 bases, with 16 bases remaining between them. Germline CDR1 and CDR2: SGDLS and YYNGEE. Here the CDR3 reads CASSGYRGRLYTF. The DNA for the CDR3 is TGTGCCAGCAGCGGATATCGGGGACGGCTCTACACCTTC.